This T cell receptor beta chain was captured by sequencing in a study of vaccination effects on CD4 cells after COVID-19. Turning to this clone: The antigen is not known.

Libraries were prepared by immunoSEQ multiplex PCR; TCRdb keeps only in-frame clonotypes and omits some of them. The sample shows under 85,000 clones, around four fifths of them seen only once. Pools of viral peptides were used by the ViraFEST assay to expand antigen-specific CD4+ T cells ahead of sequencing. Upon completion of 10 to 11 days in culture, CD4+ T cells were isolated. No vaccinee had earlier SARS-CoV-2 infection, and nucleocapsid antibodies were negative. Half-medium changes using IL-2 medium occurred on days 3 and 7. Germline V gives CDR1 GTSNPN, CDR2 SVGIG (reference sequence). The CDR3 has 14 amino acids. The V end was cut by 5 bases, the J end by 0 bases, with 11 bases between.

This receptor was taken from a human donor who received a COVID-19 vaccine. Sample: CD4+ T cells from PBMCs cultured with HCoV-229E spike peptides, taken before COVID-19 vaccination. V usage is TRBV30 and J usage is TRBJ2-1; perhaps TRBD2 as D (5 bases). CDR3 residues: CAWLTGSSYNEQFF. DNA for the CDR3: TGTGCCTGGTTGACGGGAAGCTCCTACAATGAGCAGTTCTTC.